This note documents a single TCR beta chain sequence. Its antigen is not identified. This CDR3 is also generated by other DNA sequences in the sample. The data derive from a study of Ad26.COV2.S vaccination and SARS-CoV-2 variants. Study at large: Each vaccinee took Ad26.COV2.S intramuscularly, once or twice 56 days apart.

The V end was cut by 3 bases, the J end by 4 bases, with 3 bases between. CDR3 length: 11 amino acids. Germline lookup yields CDR1 KGHSH and CDR2 LQKENI. Study-wide points: Total T cell responses, in the TCR breadth and depth analyses, may have been underestimated. The study found higher spike-specific TCR breadth in vaccine than placebo recipients.

Sequencing used immunoSEQ multiplex PCR; TCRdb keeps in-frame clones, though not all of them. Among about 420,000 clones listed, 88% were seen once. Treatment: 15 to 20 received Ad26.COV2.S at low or high dose, single or two shots; roughly five received placebo; per-sample allocation not given. Vaccine and placebo recipients were sampled on day 63 after the first injection. An adult of 18-55 years in Boston served as donor. The sequences come from peripheral blood, collected in a trial of Ad26.COV2.S vaccine versus placebo. The clonotype was recovered from a person aged 18-65 years who received the Ad26.COV2.S COVID-19 vaccine or a placebo. This rearrangement joins TRBV18 to TRBJ2-5; unclear D gene. DNA for the CDR3: TGTGCCAGCTCACCCTCAGAGACCCAGTACTTC. Translating gives CASSPSETQYF.